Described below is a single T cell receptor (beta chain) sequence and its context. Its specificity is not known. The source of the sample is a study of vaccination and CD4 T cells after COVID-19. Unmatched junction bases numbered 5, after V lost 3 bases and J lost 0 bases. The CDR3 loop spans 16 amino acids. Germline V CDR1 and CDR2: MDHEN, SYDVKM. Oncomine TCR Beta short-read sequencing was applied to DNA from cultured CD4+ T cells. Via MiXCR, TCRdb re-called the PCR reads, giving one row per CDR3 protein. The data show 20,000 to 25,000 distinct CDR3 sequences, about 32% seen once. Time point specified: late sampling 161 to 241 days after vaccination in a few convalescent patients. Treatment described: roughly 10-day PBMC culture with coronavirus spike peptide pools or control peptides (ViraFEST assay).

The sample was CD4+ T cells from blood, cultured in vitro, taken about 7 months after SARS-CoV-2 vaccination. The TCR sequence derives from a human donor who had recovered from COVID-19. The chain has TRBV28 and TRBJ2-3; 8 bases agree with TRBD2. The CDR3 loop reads CASSFRLATSTDTQYF. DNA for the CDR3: TGTGCCAGCAGTTTTCGACTAGCGACTAGCACAGATACGCAGTATTTT. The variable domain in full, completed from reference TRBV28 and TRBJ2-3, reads DVKVTQSSRYLVKRTGEKVFLECVQDMDHENMFWYRQDPGLGLRLIYFSYDVKMKEKGDIPEGYSVSREKKERFSLILESASTNQTSMYLCASSFRLATSTDTQYFGPGTRLTVL.